One and the same sample provided the 28 T cell receptor beta chains below, sequenced in a study of CD8 T cells in Susac syndrome. Reverse transcription used about 0.45 to 1 ug RNA and random hexamers. Via MiXCR, TCRdb re-called the immunoSEQ multiplex PCR reads, giving one row per CDR3 protein. Here the sample spans more than 150,000 distinct CDR3 sequences, approximately 90% being singletons. The sequenced material came from CD4+ T cells from PBMCs. The receptors come from a human donor in good health.

In DNA, the CDR3 is TGCAGTGCTAGGTCGGGAGCCCATGAGCAGTTCTTC. It codes for CSARSGAHEQFF. This sequence joins TRBV20-1 and TRBJ2-1; a weak D match, TRBD2 (6 bases). The CDR3 loop spans 12 amino acids. Germline V gives CDR1 DFQATT, CDR2 SNEGSKA (reference sequence). V was trimmed by 3 bases and J by 8 bases, leaving 11 bases between them.

The chain combines TRBV6-2 or TRBV6-3 with TRBJ1-2; D not resolved. The germline V and J ends were trimmed by 6 bases and 5 bases, with 10 bases remaining between them. The CDR3 runs 12 residues. Germline V gene lookup returns CDR1 MNHEY and CDR2 SVGEGT. The CDR3 DNA reads TGTGCCAGCAGCCCCCAGGATTATGGCTACACCTTC. It codes for CASSPQDYGYTF.

V gene TRBV20-1 combines with J gene TRBJ2-6, with TRBD2 identical over 13 bases. Germline loops: CDR1 DFQATT, CDR2 SNEGSKA (reference sequence). CDR3 length: 20 amino acids. V gave up 0 bases and J gave up 0 bases; unmatched junction bases: 8. Here the CDR3 DNA reads TGCAGTGCTAGAGAGGGACTAGCGGGGACGACGGGCTCTGGGGCCAACGTCCTGACTTTC. Its translation: CSAREGLAGTTGSGANVLTF.

The rearrangement joins TRBV5-4 to TRBJ2-3; TRBD2 matches 12 bases. Trimming removed 4 bases from V and 5 bases from J; junction bases left unmatched: 2. CDR1 SGHNT and CDR2 YYREEE come from the germline V gene (reference sequence). CDR3 length equals 14 residues. The CDR3 DNA follows: TGTGCCAGCAGCGAGACTAGCGGGAGAGATACGCAGTATTTT. It codes for CASSETSGRDTQYF. Looking up the rest from reference TRBV5-4 and TRBJ2-3 gives the full variable domain: ETGVTQSPTHLIKTRGQQVTLRCSSQSGHNTVSWYQQALGQGPQFIFQYYREEENGRGNFPPRFSGLQFPNYSSELNVNALELDDSALYLCASSETSGRDTQYFGPGTRLTVL.

V gene TRBV5-1 combines with J gene TRBJ1-5; D perhaps matches TRBD1 (5 bases). V was shortened by 4 bases and J by 5 bases, with 10 bases between the two germline ends. The CDR3 has 13 amino acids. In germline, CDR1 is SGHRS, CDR2 YFSETQ. The CDR3 DNA sequence: TGCGCCAGCAGCCATGGGGGTGATCAGCCCCAGCATTTT. Protein product: CASSHGGDQPQHF.

The chain combines TRBV25-1 with TRBJ2-1; maybe TRBD2 (6 bases). The CDR3 length is 16 residues. V lost 1 base, J lost 2 bases, and 12 bases lay in between. Looked up from germline, CDR1 is MGHDK and CDR2 is SYGVNS. The DNA of the CDR3 is TGTGCCAGCAGTGAATTGATGGGGAGGACCTACAATGAGCAGTTCTTC. Protein product: CASSELMGRTYNEQFF.

V gene TRBV20-1 combines with J gene TRBJ2-4, with 10 nucleotides matching TRBD2. The CDR3 length is 19 residues. V shed 0 bases and J 0 bases; nucleotides not matched to a gene: 11. CDR1 DFQATT and CDR2 SNEGSKA come from the germline V gene (reference sequence). The CDR3 spells CSAREGLAGGPLAKNIQYF. DNA of the CDR3: TGCAGTGCTAGAGAGGGGTTAGCGGGGGGCCCCTTAGCCAAAAACATTCAGTACTTC.

This clonotype was counted only a few times. V is TRBV29-1 and J is TRBJ2-7; perhaps TRBD2 as D (7 bases). Between the trimmed V and J ends, which lost 3 bases and 4 bases, there was a span of 13 bases. Germline CDR1 and CDR2: SQVTM and ANQGSEA. The CDR3 contains 13 residues. The CDR3 DNA reads as TGCAGCGTTGACCGGGGGGCAGGGTACGAGCAGTACTTC. This translates into CSVDRGAGYEQYF.

This chain joins TRBV5-4 and TRBJ2-7; 9 bases align to TRBD1. V lost 0 bases and J lost 4; bases outside the gene matches: 8. The CDR3 spans 16 residues. Germline lookup yields CDR1 SGHNT and CDR2 YYREEE (reference sequence). This chain's CDR3 is CASSLAPDRGWYEQYF. CDR3 coding DNA: TGTGCCAGCAGCTTGGCCCCGGACAGGGGATGGTACGAGCAGTACTTC.

The chain recombines TRBV20-1 with TRBJ1-6; unclear D gene. V was pared by 5 bases and J by 5 bases, with 10 bases between. This CDR3 spans 13 amino acids. Germline V gene lookup returns CDR1 DFQATT and CDR2 SNEGSKA (reference sequence). CDR3 DNA: TGCAGTGCTGGAGGCGGGAATAATTCACCCCTCCACTTT. Protein product: CSAGGGNNSPLHF.

The CDR3 DNA reads TGTGCCAGCAGTGTACTAGCGGGAAGGAATGAGCAGTTCTTC. It yields the protein CASSVLAGRNEQFF. V is TRBV12-3 or TRBV12-4 and J is TRBJ2-1; 10 nucleotides match TRBD2. This CDR3 region has 14 residues. Trimming removed 5 bases from V and 7 bases from J; junction bases left unmatched: 5.

The rearrangement joins TRBV3-1 to TRBJ2-7; perhaps TRBD1 as D (6 bases). Germline loops: CDR1 LGHDT, CDR2 YNNKEL (reference sequence). V lost 4 bases and J lost 4, with 11 bases in between. The CDR3 covers 13 residues. CDR3 loop: CASSPDSEYEQYF. For the CDR3, the DNA is TGTGCCAGCAGCCCGGACAGCGAATACGAGCAGTACTTC.

The chain employs TRBV3-1 and TRBJ1-5; unclear D gene. Germline V gives CDR1 LGHDT, CDR2 YNNKEL (reference sequence). V was trimmed by 0 bases and J by 6 bases, leaving 9 bases between them. This CDR3 spans 14 amino acids. DNA for the CDR3: TGTGCCAGCAGCCAAGATTTGACACCTCAGCCCCAGCATTTT. Protein sequence: CASSQDLTPQPQHF. Full variable domain (rest looked up from reference TRBV3-1 and TRBJ1-5): DTAVSQTPKYLVTQMGNDKSIKCEQNLGHDTMYWYKQDSKKFLKIMFSYNNKELIINETVPNRFSPKSPDKAHLNLHINSLELGDSAVYFCASSQDLTPQPQHFGDGTRLSIL.

The V call is TRBV28, the J call TRBJ1-2; the D is unclear. Trimming cost V 5 bases and J 7 bases, with 8 bases left between them. Germline-derived CDR1 and CDR2 are MDHEN and SYDVKM. CDR3 length: 11 residues. In DNA, the CDR3 is TGTGCCAGCAGTCTCGAGGCTGGCTACACCTTC. This codes for CASSLEAGYTF.

V usage is TRBV3-1 and J usage is TRBJ2-7; TRBD2 matches 9 bases. The V and J ends lost 1 base and 4 bases, in that order; junction bases with no gene match: 8. The CDR3 runs 16 residues. The germline V gene has CDR1 LGHDT and CDR2 YNNKEL (reference sequence). This CDR3 reads CASSQGGSGSLYEQYF. The CDR3 region has the DNA TGTGCCAGCAGCCAAGGGGGTAGCGGGAGTTTGTACGAGCAGTACTTC.

The V and J genes are TRBV6-1 and TRBJ2-3; 12 bases fit TRBD2. V lost 4 bases and J lost 4; bases outside the gene matches: 3. CDR3 length: 15 residues. CDR1 is MNHNS, CDR2 SASEGT, per germline. The CDR3 is CASSASGRGADTQYF. CDR3 sequence (DNA): TGTGCCAGCAGTGCTAGCGGGAGGGGGGCAGATACGCAGTATTTT.

The chain recombines TRBV14 with TRBJ1-5; D gene unclear. Germline CDR1 is SGHDN and CDR2 is FVKESK. The CDR3 is made up of 13 amino acids. Trimming pared 2 bases from V and 4 bases from J, leaving 6 bases between. As DNA, the CDR3 is TGTGCCAGCAGCCAAAGCTGGAATCAGCCCCAGCATTTT. It translates to CASSQSWNQPQHF.

The rearrangement joins TRBV24-1 to TRBJ2-1; TRBD2 might be the D (5 bases). Looked up from germline, CDR1 is KGHDR and CDR2 is SFDVKD. The CDR3 runs to 14 residues. V shed 4 bases and J shed 8 bases, with 14 bases lying between them. In DNA, the CDR3 is TGTGCCACCAGTGACCTGGGAGAGGGCGATGAGCAGTTCTTC. Translation: CATSDLGEGDEQFF.

The rearrangement uses TRBV7-2 and TRBJ1-2, with a tentative D call TRBD1 (5 bases). The CDR3 is 13 amino acids. CDR1 and CDR2 (germline): SGHTA, FQGNSA. V gave up 1 base and J gave up 11 bases, with 14 bases separating them. The CDR3: CASSLEAAGGYTF. DNA for the CDR3: TGTGCCAGCAGCTTAGAAGCCGCGGGGGGATACACCTTC.

The V gene is TRBV3-1, the J gene TRBJ2-1, with a tentative D call TRBD2 (6 bases). The V gene's germline CDR1 is LGHDT and CDR2 YNNKEL (reference sequence). The CDR3 is 17 residues long. V was shortened by 4 bases and J by 5 bases, with 21 bases between the two germline ends. For the CDR3, the DNA is TGTGCCAGCAGCCTCCTCTCGGGCGGGAAGGCGGACAATGAGCAGTTCTTC. This translates into CASSLLSGGKADNEQFF.

The rearrangement uses TRBV4-1 and TRBJ2-7; 13 bases are shared with TRBD2. This CDR3 is 15 amino acids long. V gave up 5 bases and J gave up 3 bases; unmatched junction bases: 4. The germline V gene has CDR1 MGHRA and CDR2 YSYEKL. CDR3 region: CASSERLAGGYEQYF. The CDR3 bases are TGCGCCAGCAGCGAGAGACTAGCGGGAGGCTACGAGCAGTACTTC.

This clonotype was observed a handful of times. V gene TRBV4-1 combines with J gene TRBJ2-4; D possibly matches TRBD1 or TRBD2 (5 bases each). The CDR3 covers 14 residues. The germline V and J ends were trimmed by 4 bases and 5 bases, with 12 bases remaining between them. Germline V gene sequence: CDR1 MGHRA, CDR2 YSYEKL. The CDR3 reads CASSRLLGENIQYF. In DNA form, the CDR3 reads TGCGCCAGCAGCCGCCTACTAGGGGAAAACATTCAGTACTTC.

The CDR3, as DNA: TGCAGTGCTCTTACAGGGGGCTACGGGGCCCAGCATTTT. Amino acid sequence: CSALTGGYGAQHF. This chain joins TRBV20-1 and TRBJ1-5, with TRBD1 matching 9 bases. Germline V gene sequence: CDR1 DFQATT, CDR2 SNEGSKA (reference sequence). V shed 5 bases and J 11 bases; nucleotides not matched to a gene: 10. This CDR3 is 13 amino acids long.

V and J are TRBV6-2 or TRBV6-3 and TRBJ1-1; 7 nucleotides match TRBD1. Looked up from germline, CDR1 is MNHEY and CDR2 is SVGEGT. J was trimmed by 4 bases and V by 4 bases; bases with no gene match: 3. This CDR3 has 13 amino acids. The CDR3, as DNA: TGTGCCAGCAGTTGGGCAGGGGGCACTGAAGCTTTCTTT. Protein sequence: CASSWAGGTEAFF.

The chain carries TRBV20-1 and TRBJ2-3, with 8 bases lining up with TRBD2. The trim removed 6 bases at V and 1 base at J, leaving 0 bases unmatched. Germline V gene sequence: CDR1 DFQATT, CDR2 SNEGSKA (reference sequence). The CDR3 consists of 12 residues. Here the CDR3 reads CSAGLGTDTQYF. For the CDR3, the DNA is TGCAGTGCGGGACTAGGCACAGATACGCAGTATTTT.

This rearrangement joins TRBV6-5 to TRBJ1-1, with D possibly TRBD1 on 6 matching bases. The CDR3 runs to 13 residues. Germline lookup yields CDR1 MNHEY and CDR2 SVGAGI. V was clipped by 8 bases and J by 4 bases, with 14 bases between them. The CDR3 DNA is TGTGCCAGCGGGGGCCAGGGTGGCACTGAAGCTTTCTTT. Encoded protein: CASGGQGGTEAFF.

The chain combines TRBV9 with TRBJ2-7, with 7 bases lining up with TRBD1. CDR3 size: 13 residues. The germline V gene has CDR1 SGDLS and CDR2 YYNGEE. Unmatched junction bases numbered 5, after V lost 5 bases and J lost 3 bases. DNA for the CDR3: TGTGCCAGCAGTCGACAGGGTTTCTACGAGCAGTACTTC. Its translation is CASSRQGFYEQYF.

In this sample, this clonotype turned up once. V and J are TRBV12-3 or TRBV12-4 and TRBJ2-3; 7 nucleotides agree with TRBD2. CDR3 length: 11 amino acids. The junction had 2 bases not matched to a gene; V was cut back by 10 bases and J by 4 bases. In DNA, the CDR3 is TGTGCCACCACTAGCGCAGATACGCAGTATTTT. It encodes CATTSADTQYF.